These T cell receptor beta chains were read from a single sample in a study of T-cell memory formation after mild COVID-19. One entry per CDR3 protein results from TCRdb running MiXCR on the 5' RACE reads. Of some 490,000 distinct CDR3 sequences in the sample, roughly 18% are singletons; the top ten hold more than 9%. The sequenced material came from PBMCs or a T cell subset sorted from them (not recorded which). The receptor source for this set is an adult woman who had mild COVID-19 (a few samples of this study predate the infection). Cell type and time point are not known. The CDR3 runs from the conserved cysteine through the conserved F or W. A D gene is named only where the DNA matches it firmly. Size is omitted from some rows. Given values are once, few, many or a class for expanded clones.

CASSMIQGLNQPQHF | TGTGCCAGTAGTATGATACAGGGGCTGAATCAGCCCCAGCATTTT | TRBD1 | TRBJ1-5 | - | TRBV19
CASSFSGPAYEQYF | TGTGCCAGCAGTTTTAGCGGGCCGGCCTACGAGCAGTACTTC | TRBD2 | TRBJ2-7 | - | TRBV12-3/TRBV12-4
CSARGLTSGGRGYQETQYF | TGCAGTGCTAGAGGCTTAACTAGCGGGGGCCGGGGGTACCAAGAGACCCAGTACTTC | TRBD2 | TRBJ2-5 | - | TRBV20-1
CASSYTAISNTGELFF | TGTGCCAGCAGCTATACAGCCATTTCGAACACCGGGGAGCTGTTTTTT | - | TRBJ2-2 | few | TRBV28
CATSDLTGSNQETQYF | TGTGCCACCAGTGATTTGACAGGGTCCAACCAAGAGACCCAGTACTTC | - | TRBJ2-5 | few | TRBV24-1
CASSPKQGAYEQYF | TGTGCCAGCAGCCCGAAACAGGGGGCCTACGAGCAGTACTTC | TRBD1 | TRBJ2-7 | - | TRBV7-8
CASSRDTNTDTQYF | TGTGCCAGCAGCCGGGACACTAACACAGATACGCAGTATTTT | - | TRBJ2-3 | - | TRBV7-7
CASSSPPAGTDTQYF | TGTGCCAGCAGCTCCCCCCCGGCGGGGACGGATACGCAGTATTTT | - | TRBJ2-3 | few | TRBV7-6
CASSPAGVRYEQYF | TGTGCCAGCAGCCCAGCGGGAGTGAGGTACGAGCAGTACTTC | TRBD2 | TRBJ2-7 | few | TRBV9
CATSIGNYGYTF | TGTGCCACCAGTATAGGAAACTATGGCTACACCTTC | - | TRBJ1-2 | many | TRBV15
CASRPYSSGPDTGELFF | TGTGCCAGCAGGCCCTACTCCTCGGGTCCAGACACCGGGGAGCTGTTTTTT | - | TRBJ2-2 | - | TRBV11-3
CASSPGGGYQPQHF | TGTGCCAGCAGCCCAGGGGGAGGTTATCAGCCCCAGCATTTT | TRBD1 | TRBJ1-5 | - | TRBV9
CASRGLDRGGTDTQYF | TGTGCCAGCAGGGGGCTCGACAGGGGCGGCACAGATACGCAGTATTTT | TRBD1 | TRBJ2-3 | - | TRBV12-3/TRBV12-4
CASQTSTEQYF | TGTGCCAGCCAAACTAGCACCGAGCAGTACTTC | - | TRBJ2-7 | few | TRBV6-2/TRBV6-3
CASSPGGAASYEQYF | TGTGCCAGCTCACCAGGCGGGGCAGCCTCCTACGAGCAGTACTTC | - | TRBJ2-7 | few | TRBV18
CASSRETGNYGYTF | TGTGCCAGCAGTCGAGAAACAGGGAACTATGGCTACACCTTC | - | TRBJ1-2 | - | TRBV12-3/TRBV12-4
CASSVRGRVNTEAFF | TGTGCCAGCAGTGTCAGGGGGCGGGTGAACACTGAAGCTTTCTTT | TRBD1 | TRBJ1-1 | few | TRBV2
CASSTSDYGYTF | TGTGCCAGCAGCACCTCGGACTATGGCTACACCTTC | - | TRBJ1-2 | few | TRBV3-1
CASSVGSGTNTGELFF | TGTGCCAGCAGCGTGGGTTCGGGTACGAACACCGGGGAGCTGTTTTTT | - | TRBJ2-2 | few | TRBV9
CATSRSRVGYEQFF | TGTGCCACCAGCAGGTCCCGCGTGGGATATGAGCAGTTCTTC | - | TRBJ2-1 | - | TRBV15
CASSLGGRGRQETQYF | TGCGCCAGCAGCTTGGGGGGAAGGGGGCGGCAAGAGACCCAGTACTTC | TRBD1 | TRBJ2-5 | - | TRBV5-1
CSARFGEVGTYEQYF | TGCAGTGCTAGATTCGGGGAGGTAGGAACCTACGAGCAGTACTTC | - | TRBJ2-7 | - | TRBV20-1
CASSYAQGSLDSPLHF | TGTGCCAGCAGTTACGCCCAGGGGTCCTTGGATTCACCCCTCCACTTT | - | TRBJ1-6 | - | TRBV6-5
CASIAGGGANVLTF | TGTGCCAGCATAGCGGGAGGGGGGGCCAACGTCCTGACTTTC | TRBD2 | TRBJ2-6 | few | TRBV12-3/TRBV12-4
CASSAQDSVLVLTF | TGCGCCAGCAGCGCCCAGGACAGCGTCTTAGTCCTGACTTTC | - | TRBJ2-6 | few | TRBV5-1
CASSWGPEQFF | TGTGCCAGCAGTTGGGGGCCTGAGCAGTTCTTC | - | TRBJ2-1 | few | TRBV6-2/TRBV6-3
CASSWGTAGAGELFF | TGTGCTAGCAGCTGGGGGACGGCGGGAGCCGGGGAGCTGTTTTTT | TRBD2 | TRBJ2-2 | few | TRBV7-7
CASGLVLRGSSADTQYF | TGTGCTAGTGGTTTGGTACTTCGCGGGAGTTCTGCAGATACGCAGTATTTT | TRBD2 | TRBJ2-3 | - | TRBV12-5
CASSFVGETDTQYF | TGTGCCAGCAGTTTTGTTGGAGAGACAGATACGCAGTATTTT | - | TRBJ2-3 | few | TRBV27
CASSPGGTMKEKLFF | TGTGCCAGCTCACCAGGGGGCACCATGAAGGAAAAACTGTTTTTT | - | TRBJ1-4 | - | TRBV18
CASSLSGLAVTYEQYF | TGTGCCAGCAGCCTTTCGGGACTAGCGGTCACCTACGAGCAGTACTTC | TRBD2 | TRBJ2-7 | few | TRBV4-2
CASSLATGREQFF | TGTGCCAGCAGCTTAGCTACGGGACGCGAGCAGTTCTTC | - | TRBJ2-1 | few | TRBV7-6
CASSTIDRAPYEQYF | TGTGCCAGCAGCACTATAGACAGGGCCCCCTACGAGCAGTACTTC | TRBD1 | TRBJ2-7 | - | TRBV5-6
CASSFGQSDGEKLFF | TGTGCCAGCAGTTTCGGACAGTCCGACGGGGAAAAACTGTTTTTT | - | TRBJ1-4 | - | TRBV12-3/TRBV12-4
CASSPRVRGTIWPQHF | TGTGCCAGCAGCCCTCGGGTCCGAGGGACCATTTGGCCCCAGCATTTT | - | TRBJ1-5 | few | TRBV7-3
CASSYDEKLFF | TGTGCCAGCAGTTACGATGAAAAACTGTTTTTT | - | TRBJ1-4 | - | TRBV12-3/TRBV12-4
CASSVSGGLNEQFF | TGTGCCAGCAGCGTTAGCGGGGGTCTAAATGAGCAGTTCTTC | TRBD2 | TRBJ2-1 | many | TRBV2
CSAVSGEAEAFF | TGCAGCGCGGTCAGTGGGGAGGCTGAAGCTTTCTTT | - | TRBJ1-1 | - | TRBV29-1
CASSQGGGSSYEQYF | TGTGCCAGCAGCCAAGGGGGAGGGAGCTCCTACGAGCAGTACTTC | - | TRBJ2-7 | few | TRBV9
CASSPDTGRATYEQYF | TGTGCCAGCAGCCCAGATACGGGCAGGGCGACCTACGAGCAGTACTTC | - | TRBJ2-7 | - | TRBV13
CASSFVDRPWRNEKLFF | TGCGCCAGCAGCTTCGTGGACAGGCCCTGGAGAAATGAAAAACTGTTTTTT | TRBD1 | TRBJ1-4 | - | TRBV5-1
CASSLRRQNSPLHF | TGTGCCAGCAGCTTACGTCGACAGAATTCACCCCTCCACTTT | - | TRBJ1-6 | many | TRBV7-2
CAALWTGGEQFF | TGTGCCGCCCTCTGGACTGGCGGTGAGCAGTTCTTC | - | TRBJ2-1 | - | TRBV30
CASSQPLGGSYEQYF | TGCGCCAGCAGCCAACCTCTAGGGGGATCCTACGAGCAGTACTTC | - | TRBJ2-7 | few | TRBV4-1
CASSLEGLAGVLETQYF | TGTGCCAGCAGTCTCGAGGGACTAGCGGGAGTTTTGGAGACCCAGTACTTC | TRBD2 | TRBJ2-5 | - | TRBV28
CASSFNPGTYGYTF | TGTGCCAGCAGTTTCAATCCGGGGACCTATGGCTACACCTTC | - | TRBJ1-2 | - | TRBV12-3/TRBV12-4
CASSASGLARSNEQFF | TGTGCCAGCAGCGCCTCGGGACTAGCGAGAAGTAATGAGCAGTTCTTC | TRBD2 | TRBJ2-1 | - | TRBV13
CATRGGATAKNIQYF | TGTGCCACCCGAGGGGGCGCAACTGCCAAAAACATTCAGTACTTC | TRBD1 | TRBJ2-4 | - | TRBV5-4
CATSDPGKSNEQFF | TGTGCCACCAGTGATCCCGGGAAGTCCAATGAGCAGTTCTTC | - | TRBJ2-1 | - | TRBV24-1
CAIRGTAYNEQFF | TGTGCCATCAGAGGGACAGCCTACAATGAGCAGTTCTTC | TRBD1 | TRBJ2-1 | few | TRBV10-3
CATSEERSGGETQYF | TGTGCCACCAGTGAGGAACGGTCAGGGGGCGAAACCCAGTACTTC | TRBD1 | TRBJ2-5 | few | TRBV24-1
CSVAPSDRNAGQYF | TGCAGCGTTGCCCCATCGGACAGAAATGCCGGGCAGTACTTC | - | TRBJ2-7 | - | TRBV29-1
CASRPQDNYGYTF | TGTGCCAGCAGACCCCAGGATAACTATGGCTACACCTTC | - | TRBJ1-2 | - | TRBV27
CASSQLAGGGGELFF | TGTGCCAGCAGCCAACTAGCGGGAGGGGGCGGGGAGCTGTTTTTT | TRBD2 | TRBJ2-2 | few | TRBV3-1
CASSFTGEAYEQYF | TGTGCCAGCAGTTTTACAGGGGAGGCGTACGAGCAGTACTTC | - | TRBJ2-7 | - | TRBV12-3/TRBV12-4
CASSHRSQETQYF | TGTGCCAGCAGCCATCGATCCCAAGAGACCCAGTACTTC | - | TRBJ2-5 | few | TRBV3-1
CSARAHNEQFF | TGCAGTGCTAGAGCACACAATGAGCAGTTCTTC | - | TRBJ2-1 | few | TRBV20-1
CASSFTSFHGELFF | TGTGCCAGCAGCTTTACTAGCTTCCACGGGGAGCTGTTTTTT | - | TRBJ2-2 | - | TRBV6-2/TRBV6-3
CASSLGRQGRGVNEKLFF | TGCGCCAGCAGCTTGGGGCGCCAGGGGAGAGGCGTTAATGAAAAACTGTTTTTT | - | TRBJ1-4 | many | TRBV5-1
CASSSGFREETQYF | TGTGCCAGCAGCTCCGGGTTTCGGGAAGAGACCCAGTACTTC | - | TRBJ2-5 | few | TRBV13